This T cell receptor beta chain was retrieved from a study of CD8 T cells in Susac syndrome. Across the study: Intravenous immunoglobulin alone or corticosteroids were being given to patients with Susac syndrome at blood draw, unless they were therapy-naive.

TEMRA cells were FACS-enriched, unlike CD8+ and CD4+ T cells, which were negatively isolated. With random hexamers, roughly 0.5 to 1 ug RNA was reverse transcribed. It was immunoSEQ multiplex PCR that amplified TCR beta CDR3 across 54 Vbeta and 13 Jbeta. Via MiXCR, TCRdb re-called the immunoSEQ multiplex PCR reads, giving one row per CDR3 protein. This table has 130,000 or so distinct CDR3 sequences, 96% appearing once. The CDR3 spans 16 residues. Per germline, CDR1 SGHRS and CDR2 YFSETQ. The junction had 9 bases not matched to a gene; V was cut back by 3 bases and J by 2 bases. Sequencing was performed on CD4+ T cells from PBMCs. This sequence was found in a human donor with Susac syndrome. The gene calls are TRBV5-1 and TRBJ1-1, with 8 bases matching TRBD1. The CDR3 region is CASSSPGQEKNTEAFF. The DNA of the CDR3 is TGCGCCAGCAGCTCCCCGGGACAGGAAAAAAACACTGAAGCTTTCTTT.